This T cell receptor (beta chain) comes out of a study of T cell repertoires in cytomegalovirus infection. Study details: Based on public TCR beta signatures, there were indications of CMV infection and of a matching HLA type.

About this clonotype: The target antigen is unknown.

TCRdb reprocessed the reads with MiXCR, giving one entry per CDR3 protein. There are fewer than 250,000 distinct CDR3 sequences in the sample; over 9% occur only once, and under 2% lies in the top ten. Study findings and constraints: The study found HLA-C-restricted CMV-specific TCR beta clonotypes dominating the ex vivo response.

The CDR3 runs to 14 residues. Trimming removed 3 bases from V and 3 bases from J, with 8 bases in between. The germline CDR1 and CDR2 sequences are KGHDR and SFDVKD. Source material: PBMCs. The sequence was obtained from a human donor in good health (CMV status not recorded). Some clones in this sample may be carry-over from other donors' samples. This chain joins TRBV24-1 and TRBJ1-5; maybe TRBD1 (6 bases). CDR3 in DNA: TGTGCCACCAGTGATGGGACACCCAATCAGCCCCAGCATTTT. Residues: CATSDGTPNQPQHF.